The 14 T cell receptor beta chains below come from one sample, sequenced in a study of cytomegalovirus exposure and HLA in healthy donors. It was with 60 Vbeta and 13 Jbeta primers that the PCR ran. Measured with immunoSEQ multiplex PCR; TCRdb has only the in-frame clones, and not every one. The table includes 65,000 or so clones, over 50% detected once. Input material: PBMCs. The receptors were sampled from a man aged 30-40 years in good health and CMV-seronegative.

CDR3 DNA sequence: TGTGCCAGCAGTTACTCTGGGACAGGCTACGAGCAGTACTTC. It codes for CASSYSGTGYEQYF. This sequence joins TRBV6-5 and TRBJ2-7, with 8 bases aligning to TRBD1. The CDR3 is 14 amino acids. Unmatched junction bases numbered 1, after V lost 0 bases and J lost 3 bases. Germline values: CDR1 MNHEY, CDR2 SVGAGI.

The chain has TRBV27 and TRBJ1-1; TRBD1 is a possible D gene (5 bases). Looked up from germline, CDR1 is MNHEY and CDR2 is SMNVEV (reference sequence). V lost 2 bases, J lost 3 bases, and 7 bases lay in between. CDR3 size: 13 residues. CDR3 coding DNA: TGTGCCAGCAGTTTAGGGGCCGACACTGAAGCTTTCTTT. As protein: CASSLGADTEAFF.

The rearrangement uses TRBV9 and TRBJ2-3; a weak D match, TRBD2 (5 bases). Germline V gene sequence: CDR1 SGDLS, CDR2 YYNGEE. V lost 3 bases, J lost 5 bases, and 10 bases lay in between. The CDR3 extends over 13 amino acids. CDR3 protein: CASSGLALDTQYF. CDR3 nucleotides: TGTGCCAGCAGCGGGCTAGCCCTAGATACGCAGTATTTT.

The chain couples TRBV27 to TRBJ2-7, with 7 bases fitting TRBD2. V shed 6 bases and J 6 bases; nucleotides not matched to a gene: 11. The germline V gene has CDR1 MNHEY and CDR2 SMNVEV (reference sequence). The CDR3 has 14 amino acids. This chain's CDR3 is CASSDLGGYSEQYF. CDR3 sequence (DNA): TGTGCCAGCAGCGATCTCGGGGGGTACTCCGAGCAGTACTTC.

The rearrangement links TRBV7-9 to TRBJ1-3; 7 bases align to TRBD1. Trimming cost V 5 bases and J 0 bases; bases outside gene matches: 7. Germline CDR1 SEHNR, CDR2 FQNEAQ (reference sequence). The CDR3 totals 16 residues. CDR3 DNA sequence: TGTGCCAGCAGCACCGCGGGACAGTACTCTGGAAACACCATATATTTT. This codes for CASSTAGQYSGNTIYF.

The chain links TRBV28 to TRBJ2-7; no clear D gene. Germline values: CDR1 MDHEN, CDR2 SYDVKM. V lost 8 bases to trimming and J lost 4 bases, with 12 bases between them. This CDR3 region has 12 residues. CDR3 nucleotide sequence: TGTGCCAGCCTTACACAACCTTACGAGCAGTACTTC. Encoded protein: CASLTQPYEQYF.

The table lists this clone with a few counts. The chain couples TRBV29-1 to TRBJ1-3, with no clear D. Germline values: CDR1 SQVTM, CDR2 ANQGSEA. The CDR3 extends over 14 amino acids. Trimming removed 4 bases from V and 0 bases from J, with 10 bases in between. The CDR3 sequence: CSVGKTISGNTIYF. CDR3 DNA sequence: TGCAGCGTTGGCAAGACTATCTCTGGAAACACCATATATTTT.

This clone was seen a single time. CDR3 region: CASSPSGGAGQPQHF. CDR3 DNA sequence: TGTGCCAGCAGCCCGTCGGGGGGGGCAGGGCAGCCCCAGCATTTT. V usage is TRBV7-2 and J usage is TRBJ1-5, with D tentatively TRBD1 (6 bases). The CDR3 is 15 amino acids. CDR1 is SGHTA, CDR2 FQGNSA, per germline. The germline V and J ends were trimmed by 5 bases and 7 bases, with 18 bases remaining between them. The full variable domain, in which reference TRBV7-2 and TRBJ1-5 provide the parts outside the CDR3, is GAGVSQSPSNKVTEKGKDVELRCDPISGHTALYWYRQSLGQGLEFLIYFQGNSAPDKSGLPSDRFSAERTGGSVSTLTIQRTQQEDSAVYLCASSPSGGAGQPQHFGDGTRLSIL.

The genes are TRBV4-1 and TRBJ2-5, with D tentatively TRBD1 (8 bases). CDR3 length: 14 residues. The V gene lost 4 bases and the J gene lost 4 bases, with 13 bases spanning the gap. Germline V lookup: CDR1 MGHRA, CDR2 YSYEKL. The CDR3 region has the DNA TGCGCCAGCAGCCTACAGGGGGGGGCAGAGACCCAGTACTTC. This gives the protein CASSLQGGAETQYF.

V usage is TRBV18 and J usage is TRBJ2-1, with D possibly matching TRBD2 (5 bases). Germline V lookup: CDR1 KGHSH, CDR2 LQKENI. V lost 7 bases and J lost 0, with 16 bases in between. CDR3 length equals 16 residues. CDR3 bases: TGTGCCAGCTTACCGGGCGGACTCCGCTCCTACAATGAGCAGTTCTTC. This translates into CASLPGGLRSYNEQFF. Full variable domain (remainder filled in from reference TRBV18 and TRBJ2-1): NAGVMQNPRHLVRRRGQEARLRCSPMKGHSHVYWYRQLPEEGLKFMVYLQKENIIDESGMPKERFSAEFPKEGPSILRIQQVVRGDSAAYFCASLPGGLRSYNEQFFGPGTRLTVL.

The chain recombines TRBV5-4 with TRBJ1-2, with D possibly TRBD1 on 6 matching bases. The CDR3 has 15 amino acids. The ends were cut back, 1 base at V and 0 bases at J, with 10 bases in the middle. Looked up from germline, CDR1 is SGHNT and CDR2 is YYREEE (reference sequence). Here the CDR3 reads CASSLTGPSNYGYTF. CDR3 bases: TGTGCCAGCAGCTTGACAGGGCCCTCTAACTATGGCTACACCTTC.

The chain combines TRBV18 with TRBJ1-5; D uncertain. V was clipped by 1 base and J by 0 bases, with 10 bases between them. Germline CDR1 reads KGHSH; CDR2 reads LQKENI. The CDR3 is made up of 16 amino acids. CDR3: CASSPRGLSSNQPQHF. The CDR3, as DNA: TGTGCCAGCTCACCACGAGGACTCAGTAGCAATCAGCCCCAGCATTTT.

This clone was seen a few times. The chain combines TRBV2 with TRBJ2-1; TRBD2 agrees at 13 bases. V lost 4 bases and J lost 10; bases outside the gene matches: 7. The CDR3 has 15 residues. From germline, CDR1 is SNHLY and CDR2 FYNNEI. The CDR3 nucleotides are TGTGCCAGCAGTGTTCCGGGACTAGCGGGACGGGAGCAGTTCTTC. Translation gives CASSVPGLAGREQFF.

The CDR3 region has the DNA TGTGCCAGCAGCTTGGTCCAGTCGGGCTATGGCTACACCTTC. Its translation is CASSLVQSGYGYTF. The chain combines TRBV5-6 with TRBJ1-2; D ambiguous. CDR3 length equals 14 residues. The germline CDR1 and CDR2 sequences are SGHDT and YYEEEE. Deletions cut 0 bases from V and 4 bases from J, with 10 bases between.